This passage covers 16 T cell receptor beta chains from one sample sequenced in a study of neurological immune-mediated disorders. Time point defined: longitudinal time-point 3. TCRdb recomputed calls from the 5' RACE reads with MiXCR, one row per CDR3 protein. The table lists approximately 85,000 distinct CDR3 sequences, around 4.7% of them singletons, with around 5.8% in the top ten. Sequenced sample: PBMCs. The receptors derive from an older woman with multiple sclerosis.

This clonotype was found many times. The chain recombines TRBV21-1 with TRBJ1-4; TRBD1 was called by the table and not checked on the DNA. TRBV21-1 is a pseudogene. The CDR3 length is 15 residues. The CDR3 loop is CASSKTDRDYEKLFF. Here the CDR3 DNA reads TGTGCCAGCAGCAAAACCGACAGGGACTATGAAAAACTGTTTTTT.

This clonotype was recorded many times. The rearrangement uses TRBV30 and TRBJ1-1; D is unclear. Germline CDR1 and CDR2: GTSNPN and SVGIG (reference sequence). The CDR3 covers 13 residues. V lost 0 bases, J lost 3 bases, and 8 bases lay in between. This chain's CDR3 is CAWSVSHDTEAFF. CDR3 bases: TGTGCCTGGAGTGTATCTCACGACACTGAAGCTTTCTTT.

This clonotype was counted at least ten times. The chain has TRBV5-1 and TRBJ2-1; a weak D match, TRBD1 (6 bases). V lost 0 bases and J 5 bases, leaving 12 bases between the germline ends. The CDR3 is 15 amino acids. Germline loops: CDR1 SGHRS, CDR2 YFSETQ. CDR3 nucleotides: TGCGCCAGCAGCTTGGTGGGGGCCAGGAACAATGAGCAGTTCTTC. As protein: CASSLVGARNNEQFF.

This clonotype was detected ten times or more. This sequence joins TRBV5-1 and TRBJ1-1, with D uncertain. V was pared by 3 bases and J by 5 bases, with 11 bases between. Germline CDR1 and CDR2: SGHRS and YFSETQ. This CDR3 contains 13 residues. CDR3 amino acids: CASSSVLGTEAFF. CDR3 bases: TGCGCCAGCAGCTCAGTTCTGGGAACTGAAGCTTTCTTT.

This clonotype was observed at least ten times. V gene TRBV29-1 combines with J gene TRBJ1-1; 8 bases line up with TRBD1. The trim removed 7 bases at V and 0 bases at J, leaving 10 bases unmatched. The CDR3 covers 15 residues. Germline CDR1 is SQVTM and CDR2 is ANQGSEA. CDR3 nucleotides: TGCAGCGCTACGTTAAACAGGGGGATGAACACTGAAGCTTTCTTT. Protein product: CSATLNRGMNTEAFF.

This clonotype was recorded at least ten times. This rearrangement joins TRBV20-1 to TRBJ2-6; D not resolved. The germline V gene has CDR1 DFQATT and CDR2 SNEGSKA (reference sequence). The CDR3 totals 15 residues. The V gene lost 2 bases and the J gene lost 0 bases, with 8 bases spanning the gap. This CDR3 is CSARITNSGANVLTF. The CDR3 DNA reads as TGCAGTGCTAGAATAACCAACTCTGGGGCCAACGTCCTGACTTTC.

This clonotype was recorded many times. V is TRBV20-1 and J is TRBJ2-2, with TRBD1 matching over 12 bases. Trimming removed 6 bases from V and 5 bases from J; junction bases left unmatched: 7. Germline CDR1 and CDR2: DFQATT and SNEGSKA (reference sequence). The CDR3 length is 15 residues. In nucleotides, the CDR3 is TGCAGTGCCTCGGGACAGGGGGCGCAAACCGGGGAGCTGTTTTTT. It is translated as CSASGQGAQTGELFF.

This clonotype was counted between two and nine times. J is TRBJ2-5 and V is TRBV7-9; D ambiguous. The CDR3 length is 13 residues. CDR1 is SEHNR and CDR2 is FQNEAQ in the germline V gene (reference sequence). The germline V and J ends were trimmed by 1 base and 1 base, with 4 bases remaining between them. The CDR3 bases are TGTGCCAGCAGCTTAGACAGCCAAGAGACCCAGTACTTC. Translating it yields CASSLDSQETQYF.

This clonotype was detected ten times or more. The rearrangement uses TRBV29-1 and TRBJ1-3, with 7 bases fitting TRBD1. The CDR3 length is 13 residues. The V gene's germline CDR1 is SQVTM and CDR2 ANQGSEA. After removal of 7 bases from V and 4 bases from J, the junction contained 7 bases not matched to a gene. The CDR3 loop is CSAAPGGGNTIYF. CDR3 sequence (DNA): TGCAGCGCCGCCCCAGGGGGGGGAAACACCATATATTTT.

This clonotype was recorded at least ten times. The chain has TRBV5-1 and TRBJ2-7, with 9 bases aligning to TRBD1. Germline loops: CDR1 SGHRS, CDR2 YFSETQ. The CDR3 length is 15 residues. V trimming: 4 bases; J trimming: 0 bases; junction bases outside the gene matches: 5. The DNA of the CDR3 is TGCGCCAGCAGCCGGGACAGGGCTCACTCCTACGAGCAGTACTTC. Translation: CASSRDRAHSYEQYF.

At least ten counts were recorded for this clonotype. The rearrangement joins TRBV4-2 to TRBJ1-5; possible D gene TRBD1, 5 bases. There are 14 residues in the CDR3. V shed 1 base and J shed 6 bases, with 10 bases lying between them. Germline V gene data show CDR1 as LGHNA and CDR2 as YNFKEQ. The CDR3 nucleotides are TGTGCCAGCAGCCAAGGCCAGGGAAGTCAGCCCCAGCATTTT. Protein: CASSQGQGSQPQHF.

The table lists this clonotype with many counts. The chain combines TRBV2 with TRBJ1-2; a weak D match, TRBD1 (5 bases). The V gene's germline CDR1 is SNHLY and CDR2 FYNNEI. V was clipped by 7 bases and J by 7 bases, with 16 bases between them. This CDR3 region has 13 residues. In DNA form, the CDR3 reads TGTGCCAGCATTGACAGACTATTGATTGGCTACACCTTC. It codes for CASIDRLLIGYTF.

This clonotype was found many times. The chain combines TRBV11-2 with TRBJ2-2; 11 bases map to TRBD2. The CDR3 spans 14 residues. CDR1 SGHAT and CDR2 FQNNGV come from the germline V gene. Trimming cost V 3 bases and J 6 bases; bases outside gene matches: 0. In nucleotides, the CDR3 is TGTGCCAGCAGCTTGGGACTAGCGGCCGGGGAGCTGTTTTTT. Its protein product is CASSLGLAAGELFF.

In its sample, this clonotype was seen many times. The chain carries TRBV20-1 and TRBJ1-5; TRBD1 is a possible D gene (6 bases). CDR3 length equals 15 residues. The ends were cut back, 6 bases at V and 4 bases at J, with 19 bases in the middle. Germline CDR1 is DFQATT and CDR2 is SNEGSKA (reference sequence). In DNA form, the CDR3 reads TGCAGTGCCTACTGGGGGCGAGTCCCTAATCAGCCCCAGCATTTT. This translates into CSAYWGRVPNQPQHF.

The chain links TRBV10-1 to TRBJ2-2; 7 positions agree with TRBD1. This CDR3 region has 14 residues. Germline V gives CDR1 WNHNN, CDR2 SYGVQD (reference sequence). The V and J ends lost 4 bases and 5 bases, in that order; junction bases with no gene match: 4. CDR3 region: CASSATGLTGELFF. The CDR3 DNA is TGCGCCAGCAGTGCGACAGGGTTGACCGGGGAGCTGTTTTTT.

At least ten counts were recorded for this clonotype. The chain recombines TRBV12-3 or TRBV12-4 with TRBJ2-7; D is unresolved. V lost 5 bases and J lost 0, with 5 bases in between. The CDR3 loop spans 12 amino acids. CDR3 sequence reads: CASSDNSYEQYF. The DNA of the CDR3 is TGTGCCAGCAGTGACAACTCCTACGAGCAGTACTTC.